These 10 T cell receptor beta chains were all obtained from the same sample, sequenced in a study of blood T cell repertoires in COVID-19. Profiled with immunoSEQ multiplex PCR; TCRdb holds only in-frame clones, not every one. The sample lists around 150,000 clones, 82% occurring once. The source material was peripheral blood. The receptors come from a woman in her thirties or forties with COVID-19, enrolled during active disease.

This clone was counted only a few times. The rearrangement links TRBV3-1 (or the pseudogene TRBV3-2) to TRBJ2-1, with 11 bases matching TRBD2. The junction had 5 bases not matched to a gene; V was cut back by 6 bases and J by 7 bases. CDR1 is LGHDT and CDR2 is YNNKEL in the germline V gene (reference sequence). The length of the CDR3 is 14 residues. Written as DNA, the CDR3 is TGTGCCAGCAGAGGGACTAGCGGCATTAATGAGCAGTTCTTC. It yields the protein CASRGTSGINEQFF.

The rearrangement joins TRBV19 to TRBJ2-7; possible D gene TRBD2, 6 bases. The germline CDR1 and CDR2 sequences are LNHDA and SQIVND (reference sequence). The CDR3 runs to 13 residues. Between the trimmed V and J ends, which lost 6 bases and 4 bases, there was a span of 13 bases. CDR3 in amino acids: CASSPGLIYEQYF. CDR3 DNA: TGTGCCAGTAGCCCAGGACTAATTTACGAGCAGTACTTC.

V usage is TRBV11-2 and J usage is TRBJ2-1; no reliable D call. The germline V gene has CDR1 SGHAT and CDR2 FQNNGV. V lost 0 bases and J lost 5, with 5 bases in between. This CDR3 region has 13 residues. DNA for the CDR3: TGTGCCAGCAGCTTAGATGCGAACAATGAGCAGTTCTTC. Translated: CASSLDANNEQFF. Looking up the rest from reference TRBV11-2 and TRBJ2-1 gives the full variable domain: EAGVAQSPRYKIIEKRQSVAFWCNPISGHATLYWYQQILGQGPKLLIQFQNNGVVDDSQLPKDRFSAERLKGVDSTLKIQPAKLEDSAVYLCASSLDANNEQFFGPGTRLTVL.

The V call is TRBV27, the J call TRBJ2-5; TRBD2 aligns across 13 bases. V shed 3 bases, J shed 5 bases, and the junction held 12 bases outside the gene matches. The CDR3 covers 18 residues. From germline, CDR1 is MNHEY and CDR2 SMNVEV (reference sequence). The CDR3 coding sequence is TGTGCCAGCAGTTTGCTGGGACTAGCGGGGCATGGGGTCGAGACCCAGTACTTC. Encoded protein: CASSLLGLAGHGVETQYF.

The chain uses TRBV7-3 and TRBJ2-2; 11 bases fit TRBD1. Trimming took 1 base from V and 0 from J; bases not matched to a gene: 4. CDR3 size: 18 residues. The germline V gene has CDR1 SGHTA and CDR2 FQGTGA. The CDR3 DNA sequence: TGTGCCAGCAGCTTAAGCCGGGACAGGGGGGCGAACACCGGGGAGCTGTTTTTT. It encodes CASSLSRDRGANTGELFF.

This clone has just one count. The chain links TRBV5-1 to TRBJ1-6; D uncertain. This CDR3 comprises 15 residues. Deletions cut 4 bases from V and 8 bases from J, with 16 bases between. Germline loops: CDR1 SGHRS, CDR2 YFSETQ. CDR3 residues: CASSLGPGRDSPLHF. As DNA, the CDR3 is TGCGCCAGCAGCCTCGGGCCGGGAAGAGATTCACCCCTCCACTTT.

J is TRBJ2-7 and V is TRBV4-1; weak D call: TRBD2 (6 bases). Germline values: CDR1 MGHRA, CDR2 YSYEKL. The CDR3 loop spans 14 amino acids. Between the trimmed V and J ends, which lost 4 bases and 5 bases, there was a span of 15 bases. Here the CDR3 DNA reads TGCGCCAGCAGCCCCGTGGAGGGGTTGGACGAGCAGTACTTC. Encoded protein: CASSPVEGLDEQYF.

This chain links TRBV5-8 with TRBJ2-3, with 7 nucleotides matching TRBD2. The germline V gene encodes CDR1 SGHTS and CDR2 YDEGEE. The CDR3 has 15 residues. Losses at the gene ends were 4 bases for V and 0 bases for J; bases not matched to a gene: 5. The CDR3 region has the DNA TGTGCCAGCAGCGCGACCGGGGGGAGCACAGATACGCAGTATTTT. Residues: CASSATGGSTDTQYF.

This chain connects TRBV2 to TRBJ1-2, with a possible D match to TRBD1 (6 bases). The germline CDR1 and CDR2 sequences are SNHLY and FYNNEI. The V end was cut by 8 bases, the J end by 2 bases, with 18 bases between. This CDR3 is built from 15 residues. CDR3 coding DNA: TGTGCCAGCTGGGGGCTCACCCAAACCAACTATGGCTACACCTTC. Its protein product is CASWGLTQTNYGYTF. The variable domain in full, completed from reference TRBV2 and TRBJ1-2, reads EPEVTQTPSHQVTQMGQEVILRCVPISNHLYFYWYRQILGQKVEFLVSFYNNEISEKSEIFDDQFSVERPDGSNFTLKIRSTKLEDSAMYFCASWGLTQTNYGYTFGSGTRLTVV.

V usage is TRBV6-6 and J usage is TRBJ2-3; D not resolved. The CDR3 has 11 amino acids. Trimming stripped 6 bases from V and 2 bases from J, with 3 bases between. Germline CDR1 MNHNY, CDR2 SVGAGI (reference sequence). The DNA for the CDR3 is TGTGCCAGCAGCCACACAGATACGCAGTATTTT. This codes for CASSHTDTQYF.